This T cell receptor beta chain is from a study of monozygotic twins with inflammatory bowel disease. Donors each contributed one blood sample measuring 2 to 2.5 ml. The team made cDNA by running eight separate reactions for each sample. The UMIs carried a 6-nucleotide sample barcode, and they were added by template switching. TCRdb re-called the 5' RACE reads and catalogs CDR3 proteins one per entry, DNA excluded. The table lists nearly 450,000 distinct CDR3 sequences. CDR3 length equals 16 residues. The specimen was blood. This sequence was found in a human donor with ulcerative colitis or Crohn's disease, or a healthy co-twin of an affected twin (not recorded which). The chain links TRBV12-3 or TRBV12-4 to TRBJ2-5; there is no DNA to check the TCRdb D call of TRBD2. CDR3 loop: CASSPLSTSSWETQYF.